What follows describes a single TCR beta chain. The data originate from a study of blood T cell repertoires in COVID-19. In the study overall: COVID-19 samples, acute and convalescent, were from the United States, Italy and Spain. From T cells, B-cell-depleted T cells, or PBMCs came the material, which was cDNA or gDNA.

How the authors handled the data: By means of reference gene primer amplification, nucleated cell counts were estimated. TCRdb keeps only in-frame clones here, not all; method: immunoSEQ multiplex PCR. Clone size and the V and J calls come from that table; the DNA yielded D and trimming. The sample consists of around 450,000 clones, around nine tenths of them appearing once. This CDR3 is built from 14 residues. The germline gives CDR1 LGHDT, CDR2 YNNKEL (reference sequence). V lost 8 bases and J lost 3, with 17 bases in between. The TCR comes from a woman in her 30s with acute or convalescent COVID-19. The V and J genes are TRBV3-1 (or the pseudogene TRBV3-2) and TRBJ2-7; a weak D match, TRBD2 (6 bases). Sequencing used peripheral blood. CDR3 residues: CASAVGGGGYEQYF. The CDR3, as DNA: TGTGCCAGCGCTGTGGGGGGAGGCGGCTACGAGCAGTACTTC.